These T cell receptor beta chains were read from a single sample in a study of identical twins. TCRdb fed the 5' RACE reads into MiXCR, producing one record per CDR3 protein. Of fewer than 500,000 distinct CDR3 sequences in the sample, approximately 15% were seen once. The same sample was also studied in work on yellow fever vaccine responses in identical twins.

Sequenced: CD4+ T cells sorted from blood. These receptor sequences come from a woman aged 18-35 years in good health. Both conserved end residues are part of each CDR3. For some rows the clone size is stated as once, few or many, or as a class when expanded; others skip it.

few	TRBV6-2/TRBV6-3	12	TRBJ2-5	CASSYWKETQYF
-	TRBV6-4	14	TRBJ2-2	CASKLLQGTGELFF
-	TRBV29-1	15	TRBJ2-2	CSVTRQGENTGELFF
few	TRBV7-9	14	TRBJ2-7	CASSPLGKIDEQYF
-	TRBV25-1	14	TRBJ1-3	CASRDAGEGNTIYF
-	TRBV5-1	16	TRBJ2-7	CASSFGGTGITYEQYF
-	TRBV5-1	14	TRBJ1-2	CASSLAGTGNGYTF
-	TRBV4-2	14	TRBJ1-2	CASSPGLGNYGYTF
many	TRBV7-2	13	TRBJ2-1	CASSLGPHNEQFF
-	TRBV10-3	11	TRBJ2-7	CATKDLGEQYF
few	TRBV10-3	13	TRBJ2-7	CAATGLAGHEQYF
-	TRBV27	16	TRBJ2-1	CASSLAGLAGGHEQFF
few	TRBV6-2/TRBV6-3	13	TRBJ2-4	CASSYRAGYIQYF
few	TRBV5-4	15	TRBJ1-5	CASSSGGVSNQPQHF
-	TRBV12-3/TRBV12-4	15	TRBJ2-3	CASQTGLAGAGSQYF
few	TRBV10-3	13	TRBJ2-3	CAIWPGNTDTQYF
many	TRBV14	12	TRBJ2-3	CASSQYPDTQYF
many	TRBV5-1	14	TRBJ2-7	CASSLGDSSYEQYF
many	TRBV7-2	13	TRBJ2-2	CASSLVYTGELFF
-	TRBV5-5	11	TRBJ2-2	CASRGGVELFF
many	TRBV5-1	18	TRBJ2-1	CASSLRTSGRTFYNEQFF
-	TRBV5-1	18	TRBJ2-7	CASSLSLGGQGSSYEQYF
-	TRBV15	14	TRBJ1-1	CATSRSPGGTEAFF
few	TRBV4-3	17	TRBJ2-2	CASSQGQMGGRTGELFF
-	TRBV3-1	16	TRBJ2-1	CASSLLAESSYNEQFF
-	TRBV6-1	13	TRBJ2-7	CASTGLSSYEQYF
many	TRBV28	11	TRBJ2-7	CASSWAYEQYF
many	TRBV12-3/TRBV12-4	14	TRBJ2-7	CASSLDPSRYEQYF
few	TRBV6-2/TRBV6-3	16	TRBJ2-3	CASSYYSGRATDTQYF
few	TRBV11-2	18	TRBJ2-4	CASSLGGLAGAYKNIQYF
-	TRBV7-8	14	TRBJ2-5	CASSLVRVRETQYF
-	TRBV11-1	16	TRBJ2-7	CASSSGGLVVDYEQYF
few	TRBV9	15	TRBJ2-5	CASSAWDGDQETQYF
few	TRBV3-1	17	TRBJ2-1	CASSQDSTRVFGNEQFF
few	TRBV19	16	TRBJ1-5	CASSISGQLVGQPQHF
-	TRBV29-1	14	TRBJ2-5	CSVGVAGGQETQYF
few	TRBV12-3/TRBV12-4	15	TRBJ2-3	CASTGAGGPRDTQYF
-	TRBV29-1	16	TRBJ2-7	CSVEGGDRGVSYEQYF
-	TRBV28	17	TRBJ2-1	CASSLLRGLAAHNEQFF
few	TRBV18	18	TRBJ2-3	CASSPLAGGPPGTDTQYF
-	TRBV5-1	16	TRBJ2-3	CASSLVHPGGTDTQYF
many	TRBV6-5	15	TRBJ2-5	CASSYETSGRETQYF
many	TRBV4-2	15	TRBJ1-5	CASSQDAGINQPQHF
-	TRBV25-1	17	TRBJ2-1	CASSESQLAGVRNEQFF
many	TRBV29-1	13	TRBJ1-2	CSVSPVPNYGYTF
many	TRBV4-3	15	TRBJ2-1	CASSLGTGGINEQFF
few	TRBV5-1	18	TRBJ1-6	CASSLDTRAGQNNSPLHF
-	TRBV10-3	18	TRBJ2-5	CAISGSGLADPDQETQYF
few	TRBV14	13	TRBJ2-5	CASSQKGQETQYF